These 8 T cell receptor beta chains came from one sample sequenced in a study of blood T cells in healthy people across ages. With a J-beta primer mix and a sample-barcoded 5' primer, a second PCR ran about 7 to 12 cycles. TCRdb used MiXCR to reprocess the 5' RACE reads, holding one entry per CDR3 protein. The sample contains 750,000 to 950,000 distinct CDR3 sequences, 25% to 35% of which appear only once. This sample also appeared in a second study, on T cells of mothers and their children.

Sample: blood. Receptor source: a middle-aged woman in good health.

This sequence joins TRBV28 and TRBJ2-3; 8 bases agree with TRBD2. The germline CDR1 and CDR2 sequences are MDHEN and SYDVKM. The CDR3 is made up of 15 amino acids. The junction had 11 bases not matched to a gene; V was cut back by 5 bases and J by 7 bases. As DNA, the CDR3 is TGTGCCAGCAGTCTCACCGGGACTAGAGCGAATACGCAGTATTTT. Translated, it gives CASSLTGTRANTQYF.

V usage is TRBV21-1 and J usage is TRBJ2-1; whether TRBD2, the table's D call, matches the DNA was not checked. TRBV21-1 is a recognized pseudogene. The CDR3 spans 15 residues. Here the CDR3 DNA reads TGTGCCAGCAGCAAGCCGGGACTAGACTACAATGAGCAGTTCTTC. This codes for CASSKPGLDYNEQFF.

At least ten counts were recorded for this clonotype. The genes are TRBV20-1 and TRBJ2-4; D ambiguous. V was trimmed by 1 base and J by 1 base, leaving 8 bases between them. The germline CDR1 and CDR2 sequences are DFQATT and SNEGSKA (reference sequence). The CDR3 loop spans 14 amino acids. DNA of the CDR3: TGCAGTGCTAGAGGCCTTGGGGCCAAAAACATTCAGTACTTC. Translating it yields CSARGLGAKNIQYF.

This clonotype has ten or more counts. The chain carries TRBV4-1 and TRBJ2-7; unclear D gene. The CDR3 loop spans 15 amino acids. Trimming left V 6 bases short and J 3 bases short, with 18 bases between. Germline assignment: CDR1 MGHRA and CDR2 YSYEKL. This CDR3 is CASSRAPEWGYEQYF. The CDR3 bases are TGCGCCAGCAGTCGCGCCCCCGAATGGGGCTACGAGCAGTACTTC.

Worth noting for this clonotype: The final CDR3 position lacks the conserved phenylalanine or tryptophan, pointing to a likely read error. This sequence joins TRBV6-1 and TRBJ2-1, with 8 bases aligning to TRBD2. The assigned J gene may be wrong: the sequence end matches TRBJ2-7 better. The CDR3 is 15 residues long. Germline assignment: CDR1 MNHNS and CDR2 SASEGT. The CDR3 sequence: CTSSESGGSYNEQYL. For the CDR3, the DNA is TGTACCAGCAGTGAAAGCGGGGGCTCCTACAATGAGCAGTACTTA.

This clonotype turned up a few times. J is TRBJ1-1 and V is TRBV7-3; D remains ambiguous. V was cut by 3 bases and J by 1 base, with 15 bases left in between. Germline CDR1 SGHTA, CDR2 FQGTGA. CDR3 length: 16 amino acids. The DNA of the CDR3 is TGTGCCAGCAGCTTGCAGGCAATCATACAGAACACTGAAGCTTTCTTT. This encodes CASSLQAIIQNTEAFF.

About this clonotype itself: This may be a read error, as it is one base from a much larger clone. This chain connects TRBV7-8 to TRBJ2-1, with 12 bases lining up with TRBD2. The CDR3 extends over 16 amino acids. The germline V gene has CDR1 SGHVS and CDR2 FQNEAQ. CDR3 region: CASSSGLAGVYSEQFF. In nucleotides, the CDR3 is TGTGCCAGCAGCTCGGGACTAGCGGGTGTATACAGTGAGCAGTTCTTC.

The chain combines TRBV12-3 or TRBV12-4 with TRBJ1-2; 8 bases are a match to TRBD1. With 8 bases clipped from V and 4 bases from J, the junction kept 12 bases outside the gene matches. The CDR3 sequence is 15 residues long. DNA for the CDR3: TGTGCCAGCGGTCCTGGGACAGGTTCCTCCTATGGCTACACCTTC. It yields the protein CASGPGTGSSYGYTF.